These T cell receptor beta chains were read from a single sample in a study of control samples from healthy donors and cancer patients. Repertoires were generated with immunoSEQ multiplex PCR, while TCRdb's copy carries only in-frame clones and drops some. The table has approximately 59,000 clones, around 87% seen once. The material sequenced was PBMCs. The receptors come from a woman aged 55-69 years with lung cancer. Both conserved end residues are part of each CDR3. Each record gives: clone size, D gene, V gene, J gene, CDR3 protein, CDR3 DNA. The D gene is left open where the match is weak. Not every row has a clone size; where given, it reads once, few, many or a size class.

abundance: few
d_gene: NA
v_gene: TRBV28
j_gene: TRBJ1-1
CDR3aa: CASSGAYLNTEAFF
CDR3nt: TGTGCCAGCAGTGGAGCTTATTTGAACACTGAAGCTTTCTTT

abundance: NA
d_gene: NA
v_gene: TRBV21-1
j_gene: TRBJ2-3
CDR3aa: CASSSERGSDTQYF
CDR3nt: TGTGCCAGCAGCTCCGAGCGGGGGTCAGATACGCAGTATTTT

abundance: NA
d_gene: NA
v_gene: TRBV5-1
j_gene: TRBJ1-4
CDR3aa: CASTRDGNEKLFF
CDR3nt: TGCGCCAGCACCCGGGACGGTAATGAAAAACTGTTTTTT

abundance: NA
d_gene: TRBD1
v_gene: TRBV19
j_gene: TRBJ2-3
CDR3aa: CASSRGTGAADTQYF
CDR3nt: TGTGCCAGTAGTAGGGGGACAGGGGCCGCGGATACGCAGTATTTT

abundance: NA
d_gene: TRBD2
v_gene: TRBV19
j_gene: TRBJ2-5
CDR3aa: CASAKIGGDQETQYF
CDR3nt: TGTGCCAGTGCAAAAATCGGGGGGGACCAAGAGACCCAGTACTTC

abundance: once
d_gene: TRBD2
v_gene: TRBV19
j_gene: TRBJ2-1
CDR3aa: CASSGSGWKAYNEQFF
CDR3nt: TGTGCCAGTAGTGGTAGCGGGTGGAAGGCCTACAATGAGCAGTTCTTC

abundance: NA
d_gene: TRBD1
v_gene: TRBV19
j_gene: TRBJ2-1
CDR3aa: CASSISRGLNEQFF
CDR3nt: TGTGCCAGTAGTATCAGCAGGGGGCTCAATGAGCAGTTCTTC

abundance: once
d_gene: NA
v_gene: TRBV7-6
j_gene: TRBJ2-7
CDR3aa: CASSPWTGEQYF
CDR3nt: TGTGCCAGCAGCCCCTGGACCGGTGAGCAGTACTTC

abundance: NA
d_gene: NA
v_gene: TRBV3-1/TRBV3-2
j_gene: TRBJ1-1
CDR3aa: CASSQEFLVTEAFF
CDR3nt: TGTGCCAGCAGCCAAGAATTTTTAGTCACTGAAGCTTTCTTT

abundance: NA
d_gene: NA
v_gene: TRBV14
j_gene: TRBJ2-1
CDR3aa: CASSQGGSSYNEQFF
CDR3nt: TGTGCCAGCAGCCAAGGGGGGTCTTCTTACAATGAGCAGTTCTTC

abundance: NA
d_gene: TRBD1
v_gene: TRBV3-1/TRBV3-2
j_gene: TRBJ1-1
CDR3aa: CASSSRGANTEAFF
CDR3nt: TGTGCCAGCAGCTCCAGGGGGGCTAACACTGAAGCTTTCTTT

abundance: once
d_gene: NA
v_gene: TRBV5-1
j_gene: TRBJ2-1
CDR3aa: CASSRRGNTYNEQFF
CDR3nt: TGCGCCAGCAGCCGACGGGGAAATACCTACAATGAGCAGTTCTTC

abundance: few
d_gene: NA
v_gene: TRBV11-2
j_gene: TRBJ2-7
CDR3aa: CASSSGQTFEQYF
CDR3nt: TGTGCCAGCAGCTCTGGACAGACGTTCGAGCAGTACTTC

abundance: NA
d_gene: NA
v_gene: TRBV6-5
j_gene: TRBJ2-7
CDR3aa: CASTPRLGGVYEQYF
CDR3nt: TGTGCCAGCACTCCCCGGCTGGGCGGGGTCTACGAGCAGTACTTC

abundance: NA
d_gene: NA
v_gene: TRBV3-1/TRBV3-2
j_gene: TRBJ2-5
CDR3aa: CASSPGTVETQYF
CDR3nt: TGTGCCAGCAGCCCCGGGACCGTGGAGACCCAGTACTTC

abundance: NA
d_gene: TRBD1
v_gene: TRBV7-9
j_gene: TRBJ2-1
CDR3aa: CASSLNSGGLYNEQFF
CDR3nt: TGTGCCAGCAGCTTAAATTCAGGGGGTCTTTACAATGAGCAGTTCTTC

abundance: NA
d_gene: NA
v_gene: TRBV5-6
j_gene: TRBJ1-2
CDR3aa: CASSLGGRIVYGYTF
CDR3nt: TGTGCCAGCAGCTTGGGGGGCAGAATTGTCTATGGCTACACCTTC